A selection of T cell receptor beta chains follows, all from one sample in a study of technical replicates of blood from a few donors. Profiled with immunoSEQ multiplex PCR; TCRdb holds only in-frame clones, not every one. The sample holds 95,000 to 100,000 clones, approximately 96% seen once. The sequenced sample was T cells isolated from PBMCs. These receptors were taken from a human donor in good health. Each CDR3 is given with its conserved first and last residue. D genes are given only for firm matches. Some rows mark clone size as missing; the rest say once, few, many or name a class of expanded clone.

J gene: TRBJ2-3
V gene: TRBV9
clone size: NA
D gene: NA
CDR3 protein: CASSVGPPDTQYF
CDR3 DNA: TGTGCCAGCAGCGTAGGGCCCCCAGATACGCAGTATTTT

J gene: TRBJ1-2
V gene: TRBV28
clone size: once
D gene: TRBD1
CDR3 protein: CASSPGTGAYGYTF
CDR3 DNA: TGTGCCAGCAGTCCCGGGACAGGGGCATATGGCTACACCTTC

J gene: TRBJ1-2
V gene: TRBV27
clone size: NA
D gene: NA
CDR3 protein: CASSLGANNYGYTF
CDR3 DNA: TGTGCCAGCAGTTTAGGGGCGAACAACTATGGCTACACCTTC

J gene: TRBJ1-4
V gene: TRBV30
clone size: NA
D gene: NA
CDR3 protein: CATRGRPTNEKLFF
CDR3 DNA: TGTGCCACCCGGGGGAGGCCAACTAATGAAAAACTGTTTTTT

J gene: TRBJ1-5
V gene: TRBV7-8
clone size: NA
D gene: TRBD1
CDR3 protein: CASSLDGRGNQPQHF
CDR3 DNA: TGTGCCAGCAGCTTAGATGGCAGGGGGAATCAGCCCCAGCATTTT

J gene: TRBJ1-5
V gene: TRBV7-9
clone size: NA
D gene: NA
CDR3 protein: CASSFDGYQPQHF
CDR3 DNA: TGTGCCAGCAGCTTCGACGGGTATCAGCCCCAGCATTTT

J gene: TRBJ2-2
V gene: TRBV20-1
clone size: NA
D gene: NA
CDR3 protein: CSAPQARELFF
CDR3 DNA: TGCAGTGCCCCCCAGGCCAGGGAGCTGTTTTTT

J gene: TRBJ2-7
V gene: TRBV30
clone size: NA
D gene: TRBD1
CDR3 protein: CALWTGTGGNEQYF
CDR3 DNA: TGTGCCTTATGGACCGGGACAGGGGGCAACGAGCAGTACTTC

J gene: TRBJ2-1
V gene: TRBV15
clone size: NA
D gene: NA
CDR3 protein: CATSRAGSRPYNEQFF
CDR3 DNA: TGTGCCACCAGCAGAGCTGGTAGCAGACCCTACAATGAGCAGTTCTTC

J gene: TRBJ2-5
V gene: TRBV5-4
clone size: once
D gene: TRBD2
CDR3 protein: CASSRAGGLTQETQYF
CDR3 DNA: TGTGCCAGCAGCCGGGCGGGGGGCCTAACACAAGAGACCCAGTACTTC

J gene: TRBJ2-7
V gene: TRBV11-2
clone size: NA
D gene: TRBD2
CDR3 protein: CASSHVTSGPSYEQYF
CDR3 DNA: TGTGCCAGCAGCCACGTAACTAGCGGGCCCTCCTACGAGCAGTACTTC

J gene: TRBJ2-7
V gene: TRBV30
clone size: few
D gene: NA
CDR3 protein: CAWCVSSYEQYF
CDR3 DNA: TGTGCCTGGTGCGTTAGCTCCTACGAGCAGTACTTC

J gene: TRBJ2-3
V gene: TRBV12-5
clone size: NA
D gene: NA
CDR3 protein: CASGLVRSGRQATDTQYF
CDR3 DNA: TGTGCTAGTGGTTTGGTACGATCCGGCAGGCAGGCCACAGATACGCAGTATTTT

J gene: TRBJ2-1
V gene: TRBV6-5
clone size: NA
D gene: NA
CDR3 protein: CASSLRGFNEQFF
CDR3 DNA: TGTGCCAGCAGTTTACGAGGGTTCAATGAGCAGTTCTTC

J gene: TRBJ1-5
V gene: TRBV7-2
clone size: NA
D gene: NA
CDR3 protein: CASSRGTPQGIAQHF
CDR3 DNA: TGTGCCAGCAGCCGAGGGACCCCACAGGGTATAGCCCAGCATTTT

J gene: TRBJ1-5
V gene: TRBV6-5
clone size: NA
D gene: TRBD1
CDR3 protein: CASSFGQGGQPQHF
CDR3 DNA: TGTGCCAGCAGTTTCGGACAGGGGGGTCAGCCCCAGCATTTT

J gene: TRBJ1-2
V gene: TRBV5-6
clone size: NA
D gene: NA
CDR3 protein: CASSFRGNGYTF
CDR3 DNA: TGTGCCAGCAGCTTTCGGGGAAATGGCTACACCTTC

J gene: TRBJ2-1
V gene: TRBV7-9
clone size: NA
D gene: TRBD1
CDR3 protein: CASSLATGGLGINEQFF
CDR3 DNA: TGTGCCAGCAGCTTAGCGACAGGGGGTTTAGGAATCAATGAGCAGTTCTTC

J gene: TRBJ2-2
V gene: TRBV29-1
clone size: NA
D gene: TRBD1
CDR3 protein: CSVGTGAVGTGELFF
CDR3 DNA: TGCAGCGTTGGGACAGGAGCGGTGGGGACCGGGGAGCTGTTTTTT

J gene: TRBJ1-1
V gene: TRBV19
clone size: NA
D gene: TRBD1
CDR3 protein: CASRTGVEAFF
CDR3 DNA: TGTGCCAGTAGGACAGGGGTTGAAGCTTTCTTT

J gene: TRBJ1-1
V gene: TRBV28
clone size: NA
D gene: TRBD1
CDR3 protein: CASSFPGDGQGAIGAFF
CDR3 DNA: TGTGCCAGCAGTTTTCCGGGAGATGGACAGGGGGCGATAGGAGCTTTCTTT

J gene: TRBJ2-1
V gene: TRBV7-9
clone size: NA
D gene: TRBD2
CDR3 protein: CASSWGGLNEQFF
CDR3 DNA: TGTGCCAGCAGCTGGGGGGGGTTGAATGAGCAGTTCTTC

J gene: TRBJ2-5
V gene: TRBV4-1
clone size: NA
D gene: NA
CDR3 protein: CASSPGYRETQYF
CDR3 DNA: TGCGCCAGCAGTCCTGGTTATCGGGAGACCCAGTACTTC

J gene: TRBJ2-7
V gene: TRBV4-1
clone size: NA
D gene: NA
CDR3 protein: CASSQGTPTYEQYF
CDR3 DNA: TGCGCCAGCAGCCAAGGGACTCCTACTTACGAGCAGTACTTC

J gene: TRBJ2-1
V gene: TRBV30
clone size: once
D gene: TRBD2
CDR3 protein: CAWQRGYNEQFF
CDR3 DNA: TGTGCCTGGCAGCGGGGGTACAATGAGCAGTTCTTC

J gene: TRBJ2-7
V gene: TRBV10-3
clone size: NA
D gene: NA
CDR3 protein: CAISESREYEQYF
CDR3 DNA: TGTGCCATCAGTGAGTCCCGGGAGTACGAGCAGTACTTC

J gene: TRBJ1-6
V gene: TRBV11-3
clone size: NA
D gene: NA
CDR3 protein: CASSLDRVSSFNSPLHF
CDR3 DNA: TGTGCCAGCAGCTTAGATCGGGTTTCATCCTTTAATTCACCCCTCCACTTT

J gene: TRBJ1-6
V gene: TRBV6-6
clone size: NA
D gene: TRBD1
CDR3 protein: CASSDPQGGNSPLHF
CDR3 DNA: TGTGCCAGCAGTGACCCACAGGGGGGGAATTCACCCCTCCACTTT

J gene: TRBJ1-1
V gene: TRBV2
clone size: once
D gene: NA
CDR3 protein: CACGVTEAFF
CDR3 DNA: TGTGCCTGCGGGGTGACTGAAGCTTTCTTT

J gene: TRBJ2-3
V gene: TRBV4-2
clone size: NA
D gene: TRBD2
CDR3 protein: CASSQDPRLAGFSSTDTQYF
CDR3 DNA: TGTGCCAGCAGCCAAGATCCTAGACTAGCGGGATTCTCTAGCACAGATACGCAGTATTTT

J gene: TRBJ2-7
V gene: TRBV27
clone size: once
D gene: TRBD1
CDR3 protein: CASSLSLYRDRGYEQYF
CDR3 DNA: TGTGCCAGCAGTTTATCCCTTTACCGGGACAGGGGCTACGAGCAGTACTTC

J gene: TRBJ2-3
V gene: TRBV5-1
clone size: NA
D gene: TRBD2
CDR3 protein: CASTPKAGGGTDTQYF
CDR3 DNA: TGCGCCAGCACCCCTAAAGCGGGAGGAGGCACAGATACGCAGTATTTT

J gene: TRBJ1-5
V gene: TRBV29-1
clone size: NA
D gene: TRBD1
CDR3 protein: CSVKDRDGNQPQHF
CDR3 DNA: TGCAGCGTTAAGGACAGGGATGGGAATCAGCCCCAGCATTTT

J gene: TRBJ1-1
V gene: TRBV5-1
clone size: NA
D gene: TRBD1
CDR3 protein: CASSDRGGNTEAFF
CDR3 DNA: TGCGCCAGCAGCGACAGGGGTGGGAACACTGAAGCTTTCTTT

J gene: TRBJ2-6
V gene: TRBV4-1
clone size: NA
D gene: NA
CDR3 protein: CASSKSTGSGANVLTF
CDR3 DNA: TGCGCCAGCAGCAAGTCAACAGGGTCCGGGGCCAACGTCCTGACTTTC

J gene: TRBJ1-1
V gene: TRBV7-9
clone size: NA
D gene: TRBD1
CDR3 protein: CASSAGQANTEAFF
CDR3 DNA: TGTGCCAGCAGCGCCGGACAGGCGAACACTGAAGCTTTCTTT

J gene: TRBJ2-7
V gene: TRBV19
clone size: NA
D gene: TRBD2
CDR3 protein: CASSIARGTYEQYF
CDR3 DNA: TGTGCCAGTAGTATCGCGCGGGGGACCTACGAGCAGTACTTC

J gene: TRBJ2-3
V gene: TRBV10-3
clone size: NA
D gene: TRBD2
CDR3 protein: CAISGTSGGTDTQYF
CDR3 DNA: TGTGCCATCAGTGGTACTAGCGGGGGGACAGATACGCAGTATTTT

J gene: TRBJ2-7
V gene: TRBV28
clone size: once
D gene: TRBD2
CDR3 protein: CASSRFPPPTSVTLYEQYF
CDR3 DNA: TGTGCCAGCAGTCGATTTCCCCCCCCGACTAGCGTTACACTCTACGAGCAGTACTTC

J gene: TRBJ2-4
V gene: TRBV5-1
clone size: NA
D gene: NA
CDR3 protein: CASSLGGFENIQYF
CDR3 DNA: TGCGCCAGCAGCTTGGGAGGCTTCGAAAACATTCAGTACTTC

J gene: TRBJ2-1
V gene: TRBV6-5
clone size: NA
D gene: TRBD2
CDR3 protein: CASRQGTSGTNEQFF
CDR3 DNA: TGTGCCAGCAGGCAAGGGACTAGCGGTACCAATGAGCAGTTCTTC

J gene: TRBJ2-7
V gene: TRBV11-2
clone size: NA
D gene: TRBD1
CDR3 protein: CASSPDRGTYEQYF
CDR3 DNA: TGTGCCAGCAGCCCCGACAGGGGCACATACGAGCAGTACTTC

J gene: TRBJ2-3
V gene: TRBV19
clone size: NA
D gene: TRBD2
CDR3 protein: CASSIDQAGGVTDTQYF
CDR3 DNA: TGTGCCAGTAGTATAGATCAAGCGGGGGGGGTCACAGATACGCAGTATTTT